The entry below describes one T cell receptor beta chain. The antigen it binds to is not known. This sample is drawn from a study of monozygotic twins with inflammatory bowel disease (dated by TCRdb to 2018 to 2020). Broadly, across the study: The full study comprised around 28 monozygotic twin pairs: nine German pairs (four IBD-concordant, five IBD-discordant) and 19 IBD-discordant Danish pairs. Within discordant pairs, disease-associated traits were sought mainly by comparing IBD patients with their genetically identical healthy co-twins. Each individual had, on average, about 151 000 unique TCRalpha sequences and 181 000 unique TCRbeta sequences available for analysis. Results the study describes overall, beyond this receptor: IBD patients had lower TCRbeta repertoire diversity, measured by the inverse Simpson index, than their healthy co-twins. Different T cell subtypes could not be distinguished in the analysis. Compared with healthy twins, IBD patients shared fewer clonotypes with other individuals, and the difference was most pronounced in patients with signs of disease activity. Repertoire similarity did not differ between concordant and discordant twins, possibly due to limited statistical power. Because patients received different immunosuppressive treatments, the repertoires may have picked up extra background noise and variability between individuals. The results gave no support for a single strong signal or clonotype linked to IBD.

From each donor, a roughly 2.7 ml peripheral blood sample was collected into PAXgene tubes and kept at -80 degrees C. Without T cell sorting, total RNA was isolated from whole blood using the PAXgene blood miRNA kit on an automated QIAcube. Peripheral blood from monozygotic twin pairs who were concordant or discordant for inflammatory bowel disease underwent deep TCRalpha and TCRbeta repertoire profiling using unique molecular barcoding. Smoking habits were recorded for all twin pairs, and each individual was classified as a current, former or never smoker. Measured from the cysteine to the phenylalanine, the CDR3 is 14 residues long. No DNA was logged. CDR1 LGHNA and CDR2 YNFKEQ are derived from the germline V gene. The library was produced with 5' RACE. The input for every TCR library was around 4,000 ng of total RNA. For each sample, cDNA synthesis was carried out in eight separate reactions using SMARTScribe reverse transcriptase. Unique molecular identifiers containing a 6-nucleotide sample barcode were introduced through template switching during cDNA synthesis. TCRalpha and TCRbeta cDNA was amplified in two nested PCRs of approximately 16 and 10 cycles, and bead purification was carried out after each PCR. Before amplification, the cDNA was both treated with uracil DNA-glycosylase and purified with the QIAquick PCR purification kit. The second PCR was the step at which Illumina TruSeq-compatible adapters and sample-specific barcodes were added. TapeStation and Qubit were used to check library quality and concentration, and 4.5 to 6.5 ng of each library was pooled. Sequencing of the pooled libraries was done on an Illumina HiSeq2500 single-index Rapid Run using custom sequencing primers and 2 x 100 bp reads. In the authors' own workflow: UMI-based consensus assembly with MiGEC version 1.2.6 was used to correct PCR and sequencing errors. V(D)J alignment, clonotype assembly and CDR3 extraction were performed with MiXCR version 2.1.1. Normalisation of gene usage, clonotype sharing and MAIT/NKT TCR abundance was achieved by analysing the top 1000, 10 000 and 20 000 clonotypes per sample. Diversity was computed as the inverse Simpson index with the vegan R package after downsampling to 27 000 UMIs. Paired Mann-Whitney U tests were applied to discordant twin pairs, with Benjamini-Hochberg correction for multiple testing. Each entry corresponds to one CDR3 protein sequence from reads that TCRdb reprocessed, and DNA is not given. The V and J calls come from TCRdb's annotation, not from the publication. For this sample, the table gives more than 300,000 distinct CDR3 sequences. The ten largest clones represent approximately 2.4% of the sample.

Sequenced input: blood. This clonotype was sampled from a human donor with ulcerative colitis or Crohn's disease, or a healthy co-twin of an affected twin (not recorded which). The sequence is built from TRBV4-2 and TRBJ2-3; TCRdb picks TRBD2, but there is no DNA to check that call. The CDR3 region: CASSPLDFTDTQYF.